This is a list of T cell receptor beta chains from one sample in a study of blood T cell repertoires in COVID-19. The protocol was immunoSEQ multiplex PCR, while the TCRdb copy is restricted to in-frame clones and leaves out a portion. The table lists 93,000 or so clones, approximately 89% of them singletons. Sequenced sample: peripheral blood. The receptors originated from a woman aged 80 or older in a cohort sampled during active COVID-19. CDR3s include the opening cysteine and the closing phenylalanine or tryptophan. Fields, in order: clone size, CDR3 length, D gene, J gene, V gene, CDR3 protein, CDR3 DNA. A D gene is named only where the DNA matches it firmly. Expanded clones get a size class; other rows say once, few or many, or leave the size out.

- 16 TRBD1 TRBJ2-5 TRBV19 CATADRGGGYQETQYF TGTGCCACAGCGGACAGGGGAGGGGGTTACCAAGAGACCCAGTACTTC
- 17 TRBD2 TRBJ2-3 TRBV4-1 CASSHAARAGGPDAQYF TGCGCCAGCAGCCACGCCGCCCGAGCGGGAGGACCAGATGCGCAGTATTTT
- 16 - TRBJ1-1 TRBV5-6 CASSLEPGLLRTEAFF TGTGCCAGCAGCTTGGAGCCAGGGCTCTTAAGAACTGAAGCTTTCTTT
once 14 TRBD1 TRBJ2-2 TRBV6-5 CASTGTGGTGELFF TGTGCCAGCACTGGGACAGGGGGAACCGGGGAGCTGTTTTTT
- 18 TRBD2 TRBJ2-7 TRBV13 CASSFSSGTRERAYEQYF TGTGCCAGCAGCTTCTCTAGCGGGACAAGGGAGAGGGCCTACGAGCAGTACTTC
- 13 - TRBJ1-1 TRBV12-5 CASGLVRGPEAFF TGTGCTAGTGGTTTGGTACGTGGCCCTGAAGCTTTCTTT
- 16 - TRBJ1-2 TRBV25-1 CASSGLGPTGRYGYTF TGTGCCAGCAGTGGGCTGGGCCCGACAGGTCGCTATGGCTACACCTTC
- 13 - TRBJ2-7 TRBV6-2/TRBV6-3 CASSSGQSYEQYF TGTGCCAGCAGTTCAGGACAGAGCTACGAGCAGTACTTC
- 15 - TRBJ1-5 TRBV6-5 CATREGDGSNQPQHF TGTGCCACCCGCGAGGGGGACGGGAGCAATCAGCCCCAGCATTTT
few 16 - TRBJ1-6 TRBV6-5 CASSYSIQGANSPLHF TGTGCCAGCAGTTACTCGATTCAGGGCGCTAATTCACCCCTCCACTTT
- 13 - TRBJ2-1 TRBV27 CASLFSGGGEQFF TGTGCCAGCCTTTTCTCGGGGGGCGGGGAGCAGTTCTTC
- 13 - TRBJ2-1 TRBV19 CASSIQGRYEQFF TGTGCCAGTAGTATCCAGGGAAGATATGAGCAGTTCTTC
- 17 - TRBJ1-1 TRBV4-1 CASSQEGGWGSLTEAFF TGCGCCAGCAGCCAAGAGGGGGGGTGGGGTTCCTTGACTGAAGCTTTCTTT
once 14 TRBD1 TRBJ1-6 TRBV6-1 CASSEQGENSPLHF TGTGCCAGCAGTGAGCAGGGGGAAAATTCACCCCTCCACTTT
- 15 - TRBJ2-1 TRBV29-1 CSVEAMAGAGNEQFF TGCAGCGTTGAAGCTATGGCGGGGGCGGGAAATGAGCAGTTCTTC
few 14 - TRBJ2-4 TRBV29-1 CSVASGARKNIQYF TGCAGCGTTGCCAGCGGAGCCCGCAAAAACATTCAGTACTTC
- 14 TRBD1 TRBJ2-5 TRBV19 CASSVDRTQETQYF TGTGCCAGTAGTGTGGACAGGACTCAAGAGACCCAGTACTTC
- 13 - TRBJ1-5 TRBV5-1 CASSLAGGKPQHF TGCGCCAGCAGCTTGGCCGGGGGGAAGCCCCAGCATTTT
- 13 - TRBJ1-2 TRBV6-5 CASTRGLVLGYTF TGTGCCAGCACGAGAGGGTTGGTGCTCGGCTACACCTTC
- 14 - TRBJ1-6 TRBV5-5 CASSPEHTGSPLHF TGTGCCAGCAGCCCGGAACACACAGGATCACCCCTCCACTTT
- 14 TRBD2 TRBJ2-7 TRBV2 CASSASGGSYEQYF TGTGCCAGCAGTGCTAGCGGGGGCTCCTACGAGCAGTACTTC
- 17 TRBD2 TRBJ2-1 TRBV19 CASSISASGSAYNEQFF TGTGCCAGTAGTATATCTGCTAGCGGGAGCGCCTACAATGAGCAGTTCTTC
- 13 TRBD2 TRBJ2-7 TRBV3-1/TRBV3-2 CASSHEGLAQIRF TGTGCCAGCAGCCACGAAGGACTAGCCCAAATACGCTTC
- 16 TRBD1 TRBJ1-2 TRBV29-1 CSVEDRRTGDNYGYTF TGCAGCGTTGAAGATCGTAGGACAGGGGATAACTATGGCTACACCTTC
- 13 - TRBJ1-3 TRBV6-5 CASFGLSGNTIYF TGTGCCAGCTTTGGCCTTTCTGGAAACACCATATATTTT
- 14 TRBD1 TRBJ1-5 TRBV18 CASSLTGGIQPQHF TGTGCCAGCTCACTGACAGGGGGCATACAGCCCCAGCATTTT
- 17 - TRBJ1-6 TRBV4-1 CASSQDITGPSFSPLHF TGCGCCAGCAGCCAAGATATCACAGGCCCCTCCTTTTCACCCCTCCACTTT
few 13 TRBD1 TRBJ1-1 TRBV10-1 CASRRQGNTEAFF TGCGCCAGCAGGAGACAGGGGAACACTGAAGCTTTCTTT
- 12 - TRBJ2-1 TRBV12-3/TRBV12-4 CASSPRDNEQFF TGTGCCAGCAGCCCAAGAGACAATGAGCAGTTCTTC
- 15 TRBD1 TRBJ2-1 TRBV6-4 CASSDSGTVRGEQFF TGTGCCAGCAGTGACTCCGGGACAGTAAGGGGTGAGCAGTTCTTC
- 15 - TRBJ1-1 TRBV11-2 CASSLVAGLVTEAFF TGTGCCAGCAGCTTAGTTGCAGGGCTGGTCACTGAAGCTTTCTTT
- 18 TRBD2 TRBJ2-7 TRBV3-1/TRBV3-2 CASSPLRGGTGRTYEQYF TGTGCCAGCAGCCCGCTCCGGGGGGGAACAGGGAGGACCTACGAGCAGTACTTC
- 15 TRBD2 TRBJ2-1 TRBV11-3 CASSSSGGTYNEQFF TGTGCCAGCAGCTCCAGCGGGGGGACCTACAATGAGCAGTTCTTC
- 15 TRBD2 TRBJ2-7 TRBV10-2 CASSAPGLGSYEQYF TGCGCCAGCAGTGCGCCGGGACTAGGCTCCTACGAGCAGTACTTC
- 15 - TRBJ2-4 TRBV5-1 CASSPWTVTKNIQYF TGCGCCAGCAGCCCCTGGACAGTTACCAAAAACATTCAGTACTTC
- 15 TRBD1 TRBJ2-3 TRBV28 CASSSGGVSTDTQYF TGTGCCAGCAGTTCAGGGGGCGTTAGCACAGATACGCAGTATTTT
- 13 - TRBJ1-6 TRBV30 CAWSVQGSSPLHF TGTGCCTGGAGTGTTCAGGGATCATCACCCCTCCACTTT
- 15 - TRBJ2-7 TRBV6-5 CASSYSPESSYEQYF TGTGCCAGCAGTTACTCGCCAGAAAGCTCCTACGAGCAGTACTTC
- 17 TRBD2 TRBJ2-3 TRBV3-1/TRBV3-2 CASSRDSGGTDTDTQYF TGTGCCAGCAGCCGGGACAGCGGGGGGACCGACACAGATACGCAGTATTTT
- 14 - TRBJ2-2 TRBV4-1 CASSQPVGTGELFF TGCGCCAGCAGCCAACCTGTCGGCACCGGGGAGCTGTTTTTT
- 15 TRBD1 TRBJ2-1 TRBV7-7 CASSLGQGIGNEQFF TGTGCTAGCAGCTTAGGACAGGGGATTGGCAATGAGCAGTTCTTC
- 12 - TRBJ2-2 TRBV27 CASSRTSGELFF TGTGCCAGCAGTCGCACATCCGGGGAGCTGTTTTTT
- 15 TRBD2 TRBJ2-1 TRBV19 CASRLAGGLPNEQFF TGTGCCAGTCGGCTAGCGGGAGGCCTCCCCAATGAGCAGTTCTTC
- 14 - TRBJ2-5 TRBV15 CATSVGRYQETQYF TGTGCCACCAGCGTGGGGAGGTACCAAGAGACCCAGTACTTC
- 18 - TRBJ2-1 TRBV1 CTSSHSTSGGAKSNEQFF TGCACCAGCAGCCATTCGACTAGCGGGGGGGCCAAATCCAATGAGCAGTTCTTC
- 15 - TRBJ1-4 TRBV5-1 CASRGGALRDEKLFF TGCGCCAGCAGGGGGGGAGCCCTCCGGGATGAAAAACTGTTTTTT
- 16 TRBD2 TRBJ2-3 TRBV7-6 CASSLVTSGGTDTQYF TGTGCCAGCAGCTTAGTGACTAGCGGGGGAACAGATACGCAGTATTTT
once 16 TRBD2 TRBJ2-5 TRBV9 CASSARAGQIQETQYF TGTGCCAGCAGCGCCCGAGCGGGGCAAATCCAAGAGACCCAGTACTTC